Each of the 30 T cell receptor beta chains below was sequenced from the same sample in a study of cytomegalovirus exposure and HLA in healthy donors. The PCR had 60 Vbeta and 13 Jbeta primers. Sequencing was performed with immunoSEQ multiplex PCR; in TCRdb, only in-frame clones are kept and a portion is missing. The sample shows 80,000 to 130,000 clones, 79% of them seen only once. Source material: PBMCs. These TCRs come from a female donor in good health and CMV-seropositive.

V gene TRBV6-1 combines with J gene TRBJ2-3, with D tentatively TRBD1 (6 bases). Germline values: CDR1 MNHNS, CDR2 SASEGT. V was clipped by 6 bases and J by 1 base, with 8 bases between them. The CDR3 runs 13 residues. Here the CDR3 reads CASRAGGTDTQYF. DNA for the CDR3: TGTGCCAGCAGGGCAGGGGGCACAGATACGCAGTATTTT.

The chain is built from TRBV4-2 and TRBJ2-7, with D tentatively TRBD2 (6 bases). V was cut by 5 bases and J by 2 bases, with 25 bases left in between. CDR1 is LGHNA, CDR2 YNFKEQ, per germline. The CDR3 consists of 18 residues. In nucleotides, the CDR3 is TGTGCCAGCAGCTTACCCAAAGGTGTCGCGGGGACCACCTACGAGCAGTACTTC. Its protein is CASSLPKGVAGTTYEQYF.

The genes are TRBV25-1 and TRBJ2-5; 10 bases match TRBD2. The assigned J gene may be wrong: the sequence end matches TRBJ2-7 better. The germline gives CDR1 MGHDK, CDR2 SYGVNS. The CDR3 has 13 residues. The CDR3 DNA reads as TGTGCCAGCAGTGTTACTAGCGGGGTCGAGCAGTACTTC. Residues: CASSVTSGVEQYF.

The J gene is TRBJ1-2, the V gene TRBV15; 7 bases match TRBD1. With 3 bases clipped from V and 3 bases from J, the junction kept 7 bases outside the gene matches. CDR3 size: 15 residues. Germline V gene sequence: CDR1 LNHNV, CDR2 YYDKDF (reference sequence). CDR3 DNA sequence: TGTGCCACCAGCAGGCCAAGGGGGCAGCACTATGGCTACACCTTC. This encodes CATSRPRGQHYGYTF.

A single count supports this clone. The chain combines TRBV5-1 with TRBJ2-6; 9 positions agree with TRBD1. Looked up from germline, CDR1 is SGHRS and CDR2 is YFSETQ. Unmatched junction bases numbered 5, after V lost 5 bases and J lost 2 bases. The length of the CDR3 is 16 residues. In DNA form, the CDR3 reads TGCGCCAGCAGTGAGAGGACAGGGGCTGGGGCCAACGTCCTGACTTTC. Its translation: CASSERTGAGANVLTF.

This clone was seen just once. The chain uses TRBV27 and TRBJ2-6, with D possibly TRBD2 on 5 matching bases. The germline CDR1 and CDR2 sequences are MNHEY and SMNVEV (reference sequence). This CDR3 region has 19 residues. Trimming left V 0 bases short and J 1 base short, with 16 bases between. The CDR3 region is CASSLSRAPSRSGANVLTF. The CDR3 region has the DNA TGTGCCAGCAGTTTATCGAGGGCACCTAGCCGGTCTGGGGCCAACGTCCTGACTTTC.

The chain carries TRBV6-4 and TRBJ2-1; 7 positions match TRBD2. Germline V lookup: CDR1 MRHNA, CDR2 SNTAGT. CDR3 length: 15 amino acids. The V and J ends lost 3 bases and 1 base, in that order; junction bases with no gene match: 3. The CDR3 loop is CASSEGGGSYNEQFF. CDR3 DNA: TGTGCCAGCAGTGAGGGCGGGGGATCCTACAATGAGCAGTTCTTC.

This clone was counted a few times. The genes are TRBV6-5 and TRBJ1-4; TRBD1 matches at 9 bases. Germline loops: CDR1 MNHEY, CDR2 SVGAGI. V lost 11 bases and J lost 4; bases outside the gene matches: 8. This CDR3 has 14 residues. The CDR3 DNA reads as TGTGCCGTACACCGGGACAGGGTTAATGAAAAACTGTTTTTT. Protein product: CAVHRDRVNEKLFF.

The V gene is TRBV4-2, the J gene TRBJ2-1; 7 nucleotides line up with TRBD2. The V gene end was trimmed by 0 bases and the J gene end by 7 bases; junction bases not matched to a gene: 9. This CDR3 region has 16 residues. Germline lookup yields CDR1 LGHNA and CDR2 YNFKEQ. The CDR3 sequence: CASSQDRRGIKNEQFF. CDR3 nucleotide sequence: TGTGCCAGCAGCCAAGACCGGCGGGGGATTAAAAATGAGCAGTTCTTC.

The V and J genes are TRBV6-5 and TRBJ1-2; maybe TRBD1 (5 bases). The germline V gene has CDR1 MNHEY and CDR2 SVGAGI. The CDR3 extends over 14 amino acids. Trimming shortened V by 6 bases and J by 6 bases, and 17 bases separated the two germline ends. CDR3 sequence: CASSPRAKSDGYTF. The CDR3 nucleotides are TGTGCCAGCAGCCCCAGGGCGAAGTCAGATGGCTACACCTTC.

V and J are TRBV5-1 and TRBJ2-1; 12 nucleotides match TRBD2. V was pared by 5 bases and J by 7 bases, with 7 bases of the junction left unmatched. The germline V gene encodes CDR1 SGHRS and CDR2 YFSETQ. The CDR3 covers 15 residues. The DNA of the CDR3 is TGCGCCAGCAGTACTAGCGGGGGGCCGGGGAATGAGCAGTTCTTC. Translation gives CASSTSGGPGNEQFF.

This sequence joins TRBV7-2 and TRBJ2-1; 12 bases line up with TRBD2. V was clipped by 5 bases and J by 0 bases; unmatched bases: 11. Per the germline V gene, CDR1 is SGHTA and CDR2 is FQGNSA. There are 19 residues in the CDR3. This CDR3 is CASSQPGLAGSSSYNEQFF. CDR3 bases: TGTGCCAGCAGCCAACCCGGACTAGCGGGGTCGAGCTCCTACAATGAGCAGTTCTTC.

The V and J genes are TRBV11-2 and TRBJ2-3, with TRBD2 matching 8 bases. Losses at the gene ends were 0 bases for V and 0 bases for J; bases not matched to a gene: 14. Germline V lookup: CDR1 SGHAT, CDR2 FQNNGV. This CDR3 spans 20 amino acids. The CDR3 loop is CASSLEGVGSGVTSTDTQYF. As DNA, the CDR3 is TGTGCCAGCAGCTTAGAAGGGGTGGGTAGCGGGGTGACTAGCACAGATACGCAGTATTTT. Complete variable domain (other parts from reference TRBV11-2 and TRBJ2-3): EAGVAQSPRYKIIEKRQSVAFWCNPISGHATLYWYQQILGQGPKLLIQFQNNGVVDDSQLPKDRFSAERLKGVDSTLKIQPAKLEDSAVYLCASSLEGVGSGVTSTDTQYFGPGTRLTVL.

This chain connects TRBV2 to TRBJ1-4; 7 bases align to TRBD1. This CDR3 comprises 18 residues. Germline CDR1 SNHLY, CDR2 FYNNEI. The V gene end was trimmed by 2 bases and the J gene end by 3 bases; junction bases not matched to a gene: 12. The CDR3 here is CASSERKGGVRSNEKLFF. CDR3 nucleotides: TGTGCCAGCAGTGAAAGGAAAGGGGGCGTTAGGTCTAATGAAAAACTGTTTTTT.

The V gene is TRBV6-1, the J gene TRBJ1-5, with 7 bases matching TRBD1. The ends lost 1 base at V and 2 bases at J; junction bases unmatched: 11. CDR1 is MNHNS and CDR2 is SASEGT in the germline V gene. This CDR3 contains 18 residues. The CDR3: CASSEVIFDRAGNQPQHF. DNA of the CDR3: TGTGCCAGCAGTGAAGTTATTTTCGACAGGGCCGGCAATCAGCCCCAGCATTTT.

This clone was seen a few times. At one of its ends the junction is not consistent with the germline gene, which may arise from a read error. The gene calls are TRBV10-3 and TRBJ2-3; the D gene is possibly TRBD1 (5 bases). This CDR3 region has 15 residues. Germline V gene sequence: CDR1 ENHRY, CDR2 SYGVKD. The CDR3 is CASSYRPESTDTQYF. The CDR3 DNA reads TGTGCCAGCAGTTACAGGCCCGAAAGCACAGATACGCAGTATTTT.

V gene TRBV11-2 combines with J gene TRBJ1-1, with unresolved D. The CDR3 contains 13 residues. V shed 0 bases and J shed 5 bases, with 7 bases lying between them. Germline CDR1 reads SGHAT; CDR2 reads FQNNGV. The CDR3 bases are TGTGCCAGCAGCTTAGATGGGAGGACTGAAGCTTTCTTT. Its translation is CASSLDGRTEAFF. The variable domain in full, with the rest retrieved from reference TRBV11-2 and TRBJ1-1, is EAGVAQSPRYKIIEKRQSVAFWCNPISGHATLYWYQQILGQGPKLLIQFQNNGVVDDSQLPKDRFSAERLKGVDSTLKIQPAKLEDSAVYLCASSLDGRTEAFFGQGTRLTVV.

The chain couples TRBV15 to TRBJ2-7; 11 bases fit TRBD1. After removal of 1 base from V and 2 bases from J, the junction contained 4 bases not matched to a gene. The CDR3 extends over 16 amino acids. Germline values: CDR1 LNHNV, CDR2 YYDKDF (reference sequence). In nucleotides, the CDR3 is TGTGCCACCAGCAGAGCGGGGACAGGGGGGGCCTACGAGCAGTACTTC. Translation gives CATSRAGTGGAYEQYF.

CDR3 protein: CAWSVGRVQPQHF. The CDR3 nucleotides read TGTGCCTGGAGTGTAGGCAGGGTCCAGCCCCAGCATTTT. The chain is built from TRBV30 and TRBJ1-5, with TRBD1 as a possible D gene (5 bases). CDR3 length: 13 residues. Between the trimmed V and J ends, which lost 0 bases and 7 bases, there was a span of 10 bases. Germline lookup yields CDR1 GTSNPN and CDR2 SVGIG (reference sequence).

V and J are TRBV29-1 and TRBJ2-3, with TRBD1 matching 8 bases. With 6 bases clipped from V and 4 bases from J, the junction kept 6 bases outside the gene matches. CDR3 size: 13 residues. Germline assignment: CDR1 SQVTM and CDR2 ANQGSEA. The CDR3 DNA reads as TGCAGCGTGGGACAGGATGGGGCAGATACGCAGTATTTT. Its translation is CSVGQDGADTQYF.

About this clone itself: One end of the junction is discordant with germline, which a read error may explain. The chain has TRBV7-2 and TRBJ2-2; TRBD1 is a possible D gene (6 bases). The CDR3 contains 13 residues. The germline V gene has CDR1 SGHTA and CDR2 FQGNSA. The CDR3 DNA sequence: TGTGCCAGCACCTTAGGACAGACCGGGGAGCTGTTTTTT. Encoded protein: CASTLGQTGELFF.

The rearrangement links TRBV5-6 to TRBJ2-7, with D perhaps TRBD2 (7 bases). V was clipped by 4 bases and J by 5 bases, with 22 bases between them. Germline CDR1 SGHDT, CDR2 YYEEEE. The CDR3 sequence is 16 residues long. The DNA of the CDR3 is TGTGCCAGCAGCCCGATTGGAAGGGGGGGTGGCCACGAGCAGTACTTC. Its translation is CASSPIGRGGGHEQYF.

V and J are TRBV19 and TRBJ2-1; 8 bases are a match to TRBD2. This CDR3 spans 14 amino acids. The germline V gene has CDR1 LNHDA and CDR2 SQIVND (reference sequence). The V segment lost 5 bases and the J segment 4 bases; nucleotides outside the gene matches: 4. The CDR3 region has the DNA TGTGCCAGTAGTGAGGGACTAGAGTACAATGAGCAGTTCTTC. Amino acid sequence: CASSEGLEYNEQFF.

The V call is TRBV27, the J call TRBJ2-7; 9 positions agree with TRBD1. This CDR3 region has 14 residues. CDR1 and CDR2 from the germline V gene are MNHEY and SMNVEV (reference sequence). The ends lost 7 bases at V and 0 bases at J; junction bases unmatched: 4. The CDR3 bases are TGTGCCAGCATGAGGGACAGGGCCTCCTACGAGCAGTACTTC. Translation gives CASMRDRASYEQYF.

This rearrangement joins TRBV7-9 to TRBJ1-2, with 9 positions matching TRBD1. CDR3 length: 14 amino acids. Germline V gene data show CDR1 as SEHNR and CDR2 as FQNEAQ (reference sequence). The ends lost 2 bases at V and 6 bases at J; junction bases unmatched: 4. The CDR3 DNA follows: TGTGCCAGCAGCTTAAACAGGGGGCAGGATGGCTACACCTTC. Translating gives CASSLNRGQDGYTF.

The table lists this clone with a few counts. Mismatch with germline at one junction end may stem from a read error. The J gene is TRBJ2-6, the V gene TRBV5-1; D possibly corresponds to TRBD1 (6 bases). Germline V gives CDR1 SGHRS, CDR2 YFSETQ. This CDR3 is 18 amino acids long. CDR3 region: CASSSRWGQSSGANGLTF. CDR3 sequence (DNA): TGCGCCAGCAGCTCCAGATGGGGACAATCTTCTGGGGCCAACGGCCTGACTTTC.

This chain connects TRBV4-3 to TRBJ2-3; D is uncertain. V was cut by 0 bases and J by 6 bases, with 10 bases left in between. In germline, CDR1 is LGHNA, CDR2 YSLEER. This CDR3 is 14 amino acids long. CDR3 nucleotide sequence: TGCGCCAGCAGCCAAGATTACAGAAGGGATACGCAGTATTTT. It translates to CASSQDYRRDTQYF.

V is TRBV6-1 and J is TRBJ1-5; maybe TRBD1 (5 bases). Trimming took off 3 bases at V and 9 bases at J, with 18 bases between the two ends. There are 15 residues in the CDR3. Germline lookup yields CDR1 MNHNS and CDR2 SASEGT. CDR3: CASSDRDGGLTPQHF. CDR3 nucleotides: TGTGCCAGCAGTGACAGAGACGGGGGGTTGACGCCCCAGCATTTT.

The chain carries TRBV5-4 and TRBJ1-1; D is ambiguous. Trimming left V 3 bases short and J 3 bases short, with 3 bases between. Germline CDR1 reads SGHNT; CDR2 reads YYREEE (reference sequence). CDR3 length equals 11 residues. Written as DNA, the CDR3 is TGTGCCAGCAGCTCAGACACTGAAGCTTTCTTT. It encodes CASSSDTEAFF.

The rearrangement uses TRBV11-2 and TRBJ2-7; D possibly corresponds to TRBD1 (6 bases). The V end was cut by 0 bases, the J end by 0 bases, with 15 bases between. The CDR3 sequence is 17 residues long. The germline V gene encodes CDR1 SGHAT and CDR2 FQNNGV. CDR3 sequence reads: CASSLESTGTFSYEQYF. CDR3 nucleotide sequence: TGTGCCAGCAGCTTAGAATCAACCGGGACATTCTCCTACGAGCAGTACTTC.